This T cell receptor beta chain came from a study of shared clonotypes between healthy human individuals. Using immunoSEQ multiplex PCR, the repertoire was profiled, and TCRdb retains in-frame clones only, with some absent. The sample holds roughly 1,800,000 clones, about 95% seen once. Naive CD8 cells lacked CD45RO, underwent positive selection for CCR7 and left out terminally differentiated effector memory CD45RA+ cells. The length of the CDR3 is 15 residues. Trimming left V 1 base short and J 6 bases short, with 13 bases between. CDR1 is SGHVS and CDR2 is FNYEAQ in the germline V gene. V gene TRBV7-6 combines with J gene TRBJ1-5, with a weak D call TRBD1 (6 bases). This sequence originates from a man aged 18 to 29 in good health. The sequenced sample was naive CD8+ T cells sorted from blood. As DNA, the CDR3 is TGTGCCAGCAGCTTAGAATATGGGGGCGGTCAGCCCCAGCATTTT. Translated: CASSLEYGGGQPQHF.